Below are 14 T cell receptor beta chains sequenced from a single sample in a study of T cell responses to AZD1222 COVID-19 vaccine. Only in-frame clones appear in the TCRdb table, and some are missing; sequencing was by immunoSEQ multiplex PCR. The table has some 160,000 clones, 90% to 95% seen once. This specimen consisted of peripheral blood, obtained on day 0 of AZD1222 vaccination. The receptors were sampled from an adult in good health.

This clone has only one observation. This chain uses TRBV4-1 with TRBJ1-2, with D maybe TRBD1 (6 bases). Germline V CDR1 and CDR2: MGHRA, YSYEKL. V dropped 2 bases and J dropped 4 bases, with 11 bases sitting between them. The CDR3 extends over 14 amino acids. CDR3 nucleotide sequence: TGCGCCAGCAGCCAACCGAACAGGGTCTATGGCTACACCTTC. As protein: CASSQPNRVYGYTF.

The CDR3 DNA reads as TGTGCCAGCAGCTTAGGGCATCAGAGTTATGGCTACACCTTC. Translating gives CASSLGHQSYGYTF. The chain is built from TRBV11-2 and TRBJ1-2; D is unresolved. V was shortened by 1 base and J by 5 bases, with 11 bases between the two germline ends. This CDR3 is 14 amino acids long. Per the germline V gene, CDR1 is SGHAT and CDR2 is FQNNGV.

The rearrangement links TRBV30 to TRBJ1-3; D call uncertain. Germline assignment: CDR1 GTSNPN and CDR2 SVGIG (reference sequence). This CDR3 region has 14 residues. Trimming left V 3 bases short and J 0 bases short, with 9 bases between. CDR3 sequence (DNA): TGTGCCTGGAGGACGGCAGGCTCTGGAAACACCATATATTTT. Translating gives CAWRTAGSGNTIYF.

V gene TRBV25-1 combines with J gene TRBJ1-1; 8 bases line up with TRBD1. CDR3 length: 14 amino acids. The ends lost 7 bases at V and 7 bases at J; junction bases unmatched: 11. CDR1 is MGHDK, CDR2 SYGVNS, per germline. The CDR3 nucleotides are TGTGCCAGCATACTCAACACCGGGACAGGTGAAGCTTTCTTT. Protein product: CASILNTGTGEAFF.

CDR3: CASGRRRQGGTGELFF. For the CDR3, the DNA is TGTGCCAGCGGACGACGAAGACAGGGGGGCACCGGGGAGCTGTTTTTT. The chain recombines TRBV9 with TRBJ2-2; TRBD1 matches at 9 bases. The V segment lost 7 bases and the J segment 4 bases; nucleotides outside the gene matches: 11. Germline values: CDR1 SGDLS, CDR2 YYNGEE. The CDR3 is made up of 16 amino acids.

This rearrangement joins TRBV10-2 to TRBJ1-2; 7 bases fit TRBD1. Germline-derived CDR1 and CDR2 are WSHSY and SAAADI. V shed 8 bases and J 5 bases; nucleotides not matched to a gene: 8. The CDR3 is made up of 13 amino acids. In DNA form, the CDR3 reads TGCGCCAGCTACGAGGGGACAGTGTATGGCTACACCTTC. It yields the protein CASYEGTVYGYTF.

In this sample, this clone turned up a few times. The V and J genes are TRBV11-2 and TRBJ2-5; TRBD2 matches 7 bases. Germline values: CDR1 SGHAT, CDR2 FQNNGV. With V trimmed by 3 bases and J by 1 base, 5 bases remained unmatched. The CDR3 is made up of 15 amino acids. DNA of the CDR3: TGTGCCAGCAGCTTGGAGGCGGGGGTCCAAGAGACCCAGTACTTC. It specifies CASSLEAGVQETQYF.

This clone was found once. The chain combines TRBV12-3 or TRBV12-4 with TRBJ1-5; no reliable D call. The CDR3 contains 13 residues. The V gene lost 7 bases and the J gene lost 2 bases, with 9 bases spanning the gap. This CDR3 is CASTNNGNQPQHF. In nucleotides, the CDR3 is TGTGCCAGCACCAATAACGGCAATCAGCCCCAGCATTTT.

In DNA form, the CDR3 reads TGTGCCAGCAGCTACCGGACAGGGGGAGGAAACACCATATATTTT. Translating gives CASSYRTGGGNTIYF. This rearrangement joins TRBV9 to TRBJ1-3; 10 nucleotides agree with TRBD1. This CDR3 is 15 amino acids long. Germline V gene data show CDR1 as SGDLS and CDR2 as YYNGEE. The V segment lost 4 bases and the J segment 4 bases; nucleotides outside the gene matches: 5.

The rearrangement links TRBV2 to TRBJ1-6; the match to TRBD1 covers 7 bases. In germline, CDR1 is SNHLY, CDR2 FYNNEI. Trimming took 4 bases from V and 7 from J; bases not matched to a gene: 7. The CDR3 has 15 amino acids. The CDR3 sequence is CASSVRGHENSPLHF. The CDR3 nucleotides read TGTGCCAGCAGTGTAAGGGGGCATGAGAATTCACCCCTCCACTTT.

V usage is TRBV7-3 and J usage is TRBJ2-7; 9 bases align to TRBD1. Germline assignment: CDR1 SGHTA and CDR2 FQGTGA. Losses at the gene ends were 3 bases for V and 0 bases for J; bases not matched to a gene: 0. This CDR3 is 14 amino acids long. CDR3 residues: CASSLTGGSYEQYF. CDR3 bases: TGTGCCAGCAGCTTGACAGGGGGCTCCTACGAGCAGTACTTC. The full variable domain, completed using reference TRBV7-3 and TRBJ2-7, is GAGVSQTPSNKVTEKGKYVELRCDPISGHTALYWYRQSLGQGPEFLIYFQGTGAADDSGLPNDRFFAVRPEGSVSTLKIQRTERGDSAVYLCASSLTGGSYEQYFGPGTRLTVT.

V gene TRBV28 combines with J gene TRBJ2-5; perhaps TRBD1 as D (5 bases). V lost 3 bases and J 4 bases, leaving 21 bases between the germline ends. The CDR3 runs 17 residues. CDR1 and CDR2 from the germline V gene are MDHEN and SYDVKM. In DNA form, the CDR3 reads TGTGCCAGCAGTTTTTATCGGCAGGGTCCGATCGGAGAGACCCAGTACTTC. Protein: CASSFYRQGPIGETQYF.

V is TRBV9 and J is TRBJ2-3; D is uncertain. V dropped 4 bases and J dropped 4 bases, with 16 bases sitting between them. CDR3 length: 15 residues. The germline gives CDR1 SGDLS, CDR2 YYNGEE. The CDR3 is CASSSTQYSADTQYF. CDR3 bases: TGTGCCAGCAGCTCAACCCAGTACTCCGCAGATACGCAGTATTTT.

V gene TRBV6-2 or TRBV6-3 combines with J gene TRBJ2-7; tentative D call: TRBD2 (6 bases). Germline CDR1 reads MNHEY; CDR2 reads SVGEGT. The CDR3 sequence is 14 residues long. V was cut by 2 bases and J by 4 bases, with 12 bases left in between. The CDR3 bases are TGTGCCAGCAGTTACCTGGCGGGGCAATACGAGCAGTACTTC. The encoded protein is CASSYLAGQYEQYF.